These 2 T cell receptor beta chains were all obtained from the same sample, sequenced in a study of beta chain features in type 1 diabetes. Findings of the study overall: TCRB CDR3s were moderately but significantly shorter in Type 1 diabetes patients in all four CD4+ subsets.

Antigen specificity for these receptors is unknown. Since all of the isolated RNA was reverse transcribed, expressed TCRB transcripts were what got sequenced. The table came from immunoSEQ multiplex PCR; TCRdb's copy has only in-frame clones and leaves some out. The profile covers some 140,000 clones, with 9% appearing a single time and 0.75% taken by the ten largest. The sequenced sample was central memory CD4+ T cells from blood. These receptors all stem from a man between 25 and 39 years old with type 1 diabetes.

This clone was observed a handful of times. The V and J genes are TRBV11-1 and TRBJ2-3; TRBD2 matches at 12 bases. The CDR3 runs to 16 residues. Germline assignment: CDR1 SGHAT and CDR2 FQDESV (reference sequence). V shed 3 bases and J 3 bases; nucleotides not matched to a gene: 4. CDR3 in amino acids: CASSFAGTSGTDTQYF. Here the CDR3 DNA reads TGTGCCAGCAGCTTCGCCGGGACTAGCGGGACAGATACGCAGTATTTT.

The chain employs TRBV5-1 and TRBJ2-5; 8 bases are shared with TRBD2. Germline-derived CDR1 and CDR2 are SGHRS and YFSETQ. V shed 2 bases, J shed 1 base, and the junction held 4 bases outside the gene matches. The CDR3 has 15 amino acids. The CDR3 loop reads CASSFQRGPQETQYF. As DNA, the CDR3 is TGCGCCAGCAGCTTCCAGCGGGGGCCCCAAGAGACCCAGTACTTC.